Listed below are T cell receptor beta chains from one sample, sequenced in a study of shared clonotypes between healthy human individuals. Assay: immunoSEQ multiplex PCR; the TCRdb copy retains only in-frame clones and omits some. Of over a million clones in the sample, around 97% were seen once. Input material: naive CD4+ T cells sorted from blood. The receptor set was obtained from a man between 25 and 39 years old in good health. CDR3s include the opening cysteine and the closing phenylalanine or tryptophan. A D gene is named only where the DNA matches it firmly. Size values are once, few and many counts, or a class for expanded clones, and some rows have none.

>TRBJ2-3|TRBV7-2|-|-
TGTGCCAGCAGCTTACGTCGAGGGACAGATACGCAGTATTTT
CASSLRRGTDTQYF
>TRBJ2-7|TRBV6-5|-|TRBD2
TGTGCCAGCGCCACCGCCCGCGGGGGTGGCCTCGAGCAGTACTTC
CASATARGGGLEQYF
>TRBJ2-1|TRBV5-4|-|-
TGTGCCAGCAGCCCCGAAAGGGGGACTCTGTCCTACAATGAGCAGTTCTTC
CASSPERGTLSYNEQFF
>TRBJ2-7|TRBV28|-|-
TGTGCCAGCAGTTTACTCACCTACGAGCAGTACTTC
CASSLLTYEQYF
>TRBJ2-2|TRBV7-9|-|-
TGTGCCAGCAGCTTAAGGAGAGTCTCGAACACCGGGGAGCTGTTTTTT
CASSLRRVSNTGELFF
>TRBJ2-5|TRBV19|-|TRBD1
TGTGCCAGTAGTCCCTTAACGACAGGGTACCAAGAGACCCAGTACTTC
CASSPLTTGYQETQYF
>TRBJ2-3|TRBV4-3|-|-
TGCGCCAGCAGCCAAGAACCTGCAGATACGCAGTATTTT
CASSQEPADTQYF
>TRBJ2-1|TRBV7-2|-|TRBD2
TGTGCCAGCAGCTTTGGAACTGCGGGAGTCGCTGACAATGAGCAGTTCTTC
CASSFGTAGVADNEQFF
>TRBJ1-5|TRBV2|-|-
TGTGCCAGCGGCGAACAGGGTAGCAATCAGCCCCAGCATTTT
CASGEQGSNQPQHF
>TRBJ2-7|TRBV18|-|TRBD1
TGTGCCAGCTCACTGACAGGGGCGTCCTACGAGCAGTACTTC
CASSLTGASYEQYF
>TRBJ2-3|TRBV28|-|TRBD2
TGTGCCAGCTTGGGGGGGGGCACAGATACGCAGTATTTT
CASLGGGTDTQYF
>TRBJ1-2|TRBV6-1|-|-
TGTGCCAGCAGTGAAACAGGCATGTGGGATGGCTACACCTTC
CASSETGMWDGYTF
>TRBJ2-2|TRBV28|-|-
TGTGCCACCACCACAGGGATCGGCGGGGAGCTGTTTTTT
CATTTGIGGELFF
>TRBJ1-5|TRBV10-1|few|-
TGCGCCAGCAGTCGCTCCCTCAATCAGCCCCAGCATTTT
CASSRSLNQPQHF
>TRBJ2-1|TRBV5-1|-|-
TGCGCCAGCAGCTTGTTTGGGACTGCGGGGAGTAATGAGCAGTTCTTC
CASSLFGTAGSNEQFF
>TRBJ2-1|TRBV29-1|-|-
TGCAGCGTTCACCGGGCCGGTGTAGAGCAGTTCTTC
CSVHRAGVEQFF
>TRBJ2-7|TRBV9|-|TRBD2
TGTGCCAGCAGCGTAGGGATTAGCGGGACGTCCTACGAGCAGTACTTC
CASSVGISGTSYEQYF
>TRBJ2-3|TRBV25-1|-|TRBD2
TGTGCCAGCAGTGATCGGCAGCGGGGGGGACCAGATACGCAGTATTTT
CASSDRQRGGPDTQYF
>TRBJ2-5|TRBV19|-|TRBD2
TGTGCCAGTAGTAGGACTAGCGGGAGAGCTACTCAAGAGACCCAGTACTTC
CASSRTSGRATQETQYF
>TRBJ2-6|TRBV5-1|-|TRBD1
TGCGCCAGCAGCTTACGGACAGGGGGCTCTGGGGCCAACGTCCTGACTTTC
CASSLRTGGSGANVLTF
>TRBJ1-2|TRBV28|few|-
TGTGCCACCATGGTCAGTAGGTATGGCTACACCTTC
CATMVSRYGYTF
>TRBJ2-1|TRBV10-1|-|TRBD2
TGCGCCAGCAGTGTTTCACTAGCGGGACACAATGAGCAGTTCTTC
CASSVSLAGHNEQFF
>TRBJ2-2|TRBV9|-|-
TGTGCCAGCAGAAGAGGAGTGAACACCGGGGAGCTGTTTTTT
CASRRGVNTGELFF
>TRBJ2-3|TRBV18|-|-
TGTGCCAGCTCACTGGGAATAACAGATACGCAGTATTTT
CASSLGITDTQYF
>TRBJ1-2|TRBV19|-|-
TGTGCCAGTAGTATCCTCGGCCCTTCCTCTGGGGGCTACACCTTC
CASSILGPSSGGYTF
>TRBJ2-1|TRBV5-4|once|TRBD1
TGTGCCAGCAGCTTAGGAACAGGGGGCTCCTACAATGAGCAGTTCTTC
CASSLGTGGSYNEQFF
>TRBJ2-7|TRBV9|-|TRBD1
TGTGCCAGCAGCCCCCGACAGGGAATTAGCTCCTACGAGCAGTACTTC
CASSPRQGISSYEQYF
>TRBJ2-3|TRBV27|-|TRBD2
TGTGCCAGCAGTCCTATTCTAGCGGGAGTGGCAGATACGCAGTATTTT
CASSPILAGVADTQYF
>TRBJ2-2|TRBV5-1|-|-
TGCGCCAGCAGCTTGAACCGGGAGCTGACCGGGGAGCTGTTTTTT
CASSLNRELTGELFF
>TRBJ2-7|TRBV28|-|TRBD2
TGTGCCAGCAGCTTGGGACTAGTTCCCTACGAGCAGTACTTC
CASSLGLVPYEQYF
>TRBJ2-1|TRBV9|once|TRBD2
TGTGCCAGCAGCGTAGGGCTAGCGGATTCCTACAATGAGCAGTTCTTC
CASSVGLADSYNEQFF
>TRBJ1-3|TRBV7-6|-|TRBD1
TGTGCCAGCAGCCCGTCGACAGGGTATTCTGGAAACACCATATATTTT
CASSPSTGYSGNTIYF
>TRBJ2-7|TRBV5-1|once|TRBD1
TGCGCCAGCAGCTTACAGGGGGCGTATCCTAAGTACGAGCAGTACTTC
CASSLQGAYPKYEQYF
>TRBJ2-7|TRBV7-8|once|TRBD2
TGTGCCAGCAGCCCCCCCGCTAGCGGATACGAGCAGTACTTC
CASSPPASGYEQYF
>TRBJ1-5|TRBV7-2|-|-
TGTGCCAGCAGCTTAGTAGTTAGGGTGGATCAGCCCCAGCATTTT
CASSLVVRVDQPQHF
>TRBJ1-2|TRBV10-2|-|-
TGCGCCAGCAGTTTACAGGGTGGCCATGGCTACACCTTC
CASSLQGGHGYTF
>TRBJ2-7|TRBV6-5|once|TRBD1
TGTGCCAGCAGCCTGGACGCCGGGACAGCTTACGAGCAGTACTTC
CASSLDAGTAYEQYF
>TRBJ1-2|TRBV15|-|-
TGTGCCACCAGCAGAGAAGCTCAAAGCGGTCGCTATGGCTACACCTTC
CATSREAQSGRYGYTF
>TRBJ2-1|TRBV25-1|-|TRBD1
TGTGCCAGCAGTGAAGGGCAGGGGGCTAGGAATGAGCAGTTCTTC
CASSEGQGARNEQFF
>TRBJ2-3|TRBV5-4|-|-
TGTGCCAGCAGCCCGACATTGACAGATACGCAGTATTTT
CASSPTLTDTQYF
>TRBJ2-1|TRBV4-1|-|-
TGCGCCAGCAGCCCCGACAGGTACAATGAGCAGTTCTTC
CASSPDRYNEQFF
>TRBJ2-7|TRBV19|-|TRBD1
TGTGCCAGTAGTCCCCTCGACAGGGGCTCCTACGAGCAGTACTTC
CASSPLDRGSYEQYF
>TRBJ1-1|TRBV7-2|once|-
TGTGCCAGCTCCGGGACACCGAACACTGAAGCTTTCTTT
CASSGTPNTEAFF